This T cell receptor beta chain was retrieved from a study of cytomegalovirus exposure and HLA in healthy donors. Study background: The 120 validation repertoires matched the approximately 700 first-cohort repertoires in platform, a later analysis reported. Study observations and caveats: There were some public TCRs occurring in many donors, but most TCR sequences were rare. A subsequent analysis found that TCR clusters from the first cohort also tended to co-occur in the 120 or so validation repertoires, with under 95% of cluster scores above 0. In vitro work confirmed that a few CMV-associated chains recognize CMV antigens.

Profiled with immunoSEQ multiplex PCR; TCRdb holds only in-frame clones, not every one. This sample has under 200,000 clones; 91% occur once, and the top ten carry over 2.5%. This CDR3 is built from 13 residues. CDR1 WSHSY and CDR2 SAAADI come from the germline V gene. The germline V and J ends were trimmed by 4 bases and 6 bases, with 7 bases remaining between them. This clone was detected a few times. Antigen specificity is unknown. The V call is TRBV10-2, the J call TRBJ1-6, with D unclear. The sequence was obtained from a young woman in good health and CMV-seropositive. Sequences were obtained from PBMCs. CDR3 bases: TGCGCCAGCAGTGTGAACATTAATTCACCCCTCCACTTT. Amino acid sequence: CASSVNINSPLHF.